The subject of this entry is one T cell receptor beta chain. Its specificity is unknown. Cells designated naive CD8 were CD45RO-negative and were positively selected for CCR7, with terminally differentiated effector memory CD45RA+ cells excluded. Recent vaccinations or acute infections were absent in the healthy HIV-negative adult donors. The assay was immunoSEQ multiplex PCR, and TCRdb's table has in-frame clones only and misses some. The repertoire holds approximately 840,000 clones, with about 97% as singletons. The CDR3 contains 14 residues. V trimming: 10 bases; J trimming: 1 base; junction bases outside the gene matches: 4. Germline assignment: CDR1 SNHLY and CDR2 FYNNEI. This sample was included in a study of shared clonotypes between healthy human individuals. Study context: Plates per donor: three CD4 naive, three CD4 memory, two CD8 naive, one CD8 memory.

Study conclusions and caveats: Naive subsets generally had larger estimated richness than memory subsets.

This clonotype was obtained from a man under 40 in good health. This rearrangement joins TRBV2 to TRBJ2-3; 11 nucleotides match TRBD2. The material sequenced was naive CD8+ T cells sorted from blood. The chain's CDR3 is CATLLAGGTDTQYF. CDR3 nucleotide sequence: TGTGCCACCCTACTAGCGGGGGGCACAGATACGCAGTATTTT.